Each of the 19 T cell receptor beta chains below was sequenced from the same sample in a study of PD-1 blockade in classical Hodgkin lymphoma (dated by TCRdb to the early 2020s). To prepare the library, the immunoSEQ multiplex PCR assay was applied. The clones in this table, taken by TCRdb from immuneACCESS, are in-frame only. Not every clone is retained; where verified, under half of the shortfall comes from an unresolved V gene, and the cause of the rest is unknown. The sample table records some 90,000 clones; nearly 95% of these occur just once. About 2.7% of the sample rests with the top ten. The sample's time point, from its label and the paper: cycle 2 day 1 (C2D1) of nivolumab. Every trial patient had relapsed after autologous stem cell transplantation, and cohorts A, B and C differed in prior brentuximab vedotin exposure. The sample consisted of peripheral blood mononuclear cells (PBMCs), taken before the second cycle of nivolumab. The receptors derive from a human donor with classical Hodgkin lymphoma.

CDR3: CASSPSAPQETQYF. DNA for the CDR3: TGTGCCAGCTCCCCTAGTGCCCCTCAAGAGACCCAGTACTTC. The genes are TRBV6-5 and TRBJ2-5, with D hard to call. Germline loops: CDR1 MNHEY, CDR2 SVGAGI. The CDR3 contains 14 residues. The V gene lost 8 bases and the J gene lost 2 bases, with 15 bases spanning the gap.

This chain connects TRBV2 to TRBJ2-7; D might be TRBD2 (6 bases). The CDR3 is 12 amino acids. The V and J ends lost 6 bases and 1 base respectively, with 7 bases between them. The germline gives CDR1 SNHLY, CDR2 FYNNEI. The CDR3 DNA reads as TGTGCCAGCAGCGGGAGTTCCTACGAGCAGTACTTC. Encoded protein: CASSGSSYEQYF.

The chain employs TRBV6-5 and TRBJ1-1, with D unresolved. The CDR3 runs 13 residues. Trimming stripped 8 bases from V and 3 bases from J, with 13 bases between. Germline V gene data show CDR1 as MNHEY and CDR2 as SVGAGI. The DNA for the CDR3 is TGTGCCAGCCAGCCTAGCGGCTACACTGAAGCTTTCTTT. Translating it yields CASQPSGYTEAFF.

V gene TRBV6-5 combines with J gene TRBJ1-4, with D tentatively TRBD1 (5 bases). The germline gives CDR1 MNHEY, CDR2 SVGAGI. Between the trimmed V and J ends, which lost 1 base and 8 bases, there was a span of 14 bases. The CDR3 has 15 residues. The CDR3 is CASSYWHRDPEKLFF. CDR3 DNA: TGTGCCAGCAGTTACTGGCACCGGGACCCCGAAAAACTGTTTTTT.

This CDR3 is CASSQGGGSYNEQFF. Here the CDR3 DNA reads TGTGCCAGCAGCCAAGGGGGCGGCTCCTACAATGAGCAGTTCTTC. The genes are TRBV9 and TRBJ2-1; TRBD1 matches 7 bases. Per germline, CDR1 SGDLS and CDR2 YYNGEE. V was pared by 4 bases and J by 0 bases, with 4 bases of the junction left unmatched. The CDR3 totals 15 residues.

V and J are TRBV19 and TRBJ2-7, with TRBD2 identical over 14 bases. V was pared by 6 bases and J by 6 bases, with 4 bases of the junction left unmatched. This CDR3 spans 14 amino acids. CDR1 LNHDA and CDR2 SQIVND come from the germline V gene (reference sequence). In nucleotides, the CDR3 is TGTGCCAGTAGGGGACTAGCGGGAGACGGCGAGCAGTACTTC. It translates to CASRGLAGDGEQYF.

The chain has TRBV11-2 and TRBJ2-7; tentatively, D is TRBD1 (7 bases). The CDR3 length is 15 residues. V lost 5 bases and J 1 base, leaving 15 bases between the germline ends. CDR1 is SGHAT and CDR2 is FQNNGV in the germline V gene. The CDR3 spells CASSPQGGVSYEQYF. The CDR3 bases are TGTGCCAGCAGCCCCCAGGGGGGCGTATCCTACGAGCAGTACTTC. Full variable domain (remainder filled in from reference TRBV11-2 and TRBJ2-7): EAGVAQSPRYKIIEKRQSVAFWCNPISGHATLYWYQQILGQGPKLLIQFQNNGVVDDSQLPKDRFSAERLKGVDSTLKIQPAKLEDSAVYLCASSPQGGVSYEQYFGPGTRLTVT.

The chain joins TRBV30 to TRBJ1-4; perhaps TRBD1 as D (6 bases). Looked up from germline, CDR1 is GTSNPN and CDR2 is SVGIG (reference sequence). V lost 5 bases and J lost 13, with 14 bases in between. This CDR3 spans 11 amino acids. CDR3 bases: TGTGCCTGGTCCCCGGGGGGGCGACTGTTTTTT. Protein product: CAWSPGGRLFF.

This clone appeared a single time. This chain uses TRBV19 with TRBJ1-5, with 10 positions matching TRBD1. This CDR3 spans 18 amino acids. V was clipped by 0 bases and J by 5 bases; unmatched bases: 10. CDR1 is LNHDA, CDR2 SQIVND, per germline (reference sequence). In DNA, the CDR3 is TGTGCCAGTAGTATAGATCTGGACAGGGGGAGAGGTGATCAGCCCCAGCATTTT. Residues: CASSIDLDRGRGDQPQHF.

A few counts support this clone. The chain recombines TRBV7-3 with TRBJ2-1; D gene uncertain. V lost 4 bases and J lost 4, with 8 bases in between. Looked up from germline, CDR1 is SGHTA and CDR2 is FQGTGA. This CDR3 comprises 13 residues. This CDR3 is CASSSRRYNEQFF. The CDR3 DNA sequence: TGTGCCAGCAGCTCCCGTCGGTACAATGAGCAGTTCTTC.

The V call is TRBV19, the J call TRBJ1-5; D is perhaps TRBD1 (5 bases). V was shortened by 3 bases and J by 2 bases, with 11 bases between the two germline ends. CDR3 length: 15 residues. CDR1 is LNHDA, CDR2 SQIVND, per germline (reference sequence). CDR3 loop: CASSMLGEGNQPQHF. The CDR3, as DNA: TGTGCCAGTAGTATGCTGGGGGAAGGCAATCAGCCCCAGCATTTT.

The CDR3 sequence is CASSPLSGSSYNEQFF. CDR3 in DNA: TGTGCCAGCAGCCCGCTTTCAGGGAGCTCCTACAATGAGCAGTTCTTC. The gene calls are TRBV7-9 and TRBJ2-1; D is perhaps TRBD1 or TRBD2 (5 bases each). The CDR3 is 16 residues long. The V gene lost 5 bases and the J gene lost 0 bases, with 14 bases spanning the gap. Per germline, CDR1 SEHNR and CDR2 FQNEAQ (reference sequence).

The chain recombines TRBV11-2 with TRBJ2-7; perhaps TRBD1 as D (6 bases). Germline CDR1 and CDR2: SGHAT and FQNNGV. The CDR3 sequence is 16 residues long. Trimming removed 0 bases from V and 1 base from J, with 13 bases in between. As DNA, the CDR3 is TGTGCCAGCAGCTTAGATCTCGGAACAGGGTCCTACGAGCAGTACTTC. The encoded protein is CASSLDLGTGSYEQYF.

This chain uses TRBV2 with TRBJ2-3, with 9 bases matching TRBD2. Germline lookup yields CDR1 SNHLY and CDR2 FYNNEI. V lost 6 bases to trimming and J lost 0 bases; unmatched junction nucleotides: 7. The CDR3 extends over 16 amino acids. CDR3 bases: TGTGCCAGCAGAAACCGACTAGCGGCTAGCACAGATACGCAGTATTTT. Protein product: CASRNRLAASTDTQYF.

The chain is built from TRBV28 and TRBJ2-1, with TRBD2 matching over 11 bases. The V and J ends lost 6 bases and 7 bases, in that order; junction bases with no gene match: 17. CDR3 length: 18 amino acids. The V gene's germline CDR1 is MDHEN and CDR2 SYDVKM. The CDR3 spells CASRGSGRAIPTRNEQFF. As DNA, the CDR3 is TGTGCCAGCAGGGGTAGCGGGAGGGCCATTCCCACCAGGAATGAGCAGTTCTTC.

V gene TRBV9 combines with J gene TRBJ1-1; no clear D. This CDR3 spans 11 amino acids. Trimming removed 4 bases from V and 8 bases from J, with 9 bases in between. Germline V CDR1 and CDR2: SGDLS, YYNGEE. CDR3 bases: TGTGCCAGCAGCCCGGTGCGAGAAGCTTTCTTT. Translated: CASSPVREAFF.

The chain uses TRBV9 and TRBJ2-2; TRBD2 aligns across 13 bases. From germline, CDR1 is SGDLS and CDR2 YYNGEE. V dropped 2 bases and J dropped 5; count of bases not matched to a gene: 6. CDR3 length: 17 amino acids. The DNA for the CDR3 is TGTGCCAGCAGCGTTCGGACTAGCGGGAGCGGGACCGGGGAGCTGTTTTTT. This codes for CASSVRTSGSGTGELFF. The full variable domain, its missing parts supplied by reference TRBV9 and TRBJ2-2, is DSGVTQTPKHLITATGQRVTLRCSPRSGDLSVYWYQQSLDQGLQFLIQYYNGEERAKGNILERFSAQQFPDLHSELNLSSLELGDSALYFCASSVRTSGSGTGELFFGEGSRLTVL.

V usage is TRBV6-1 and J usage is TRBJ1-1; maybe TRBD1 (6 bases). V lost 1 base and J lost 2, with 20 bases in between. Germline loops: CDR1 MNHNS, CDR2 SASEGT. The CDR3 extends over 18 amino acids. CDR3 region: CASSEDRIGGGTNTEAFF. The CDR3, as DNA: TGTGCCAGCAGTGAAGATCGTATCGGCGGGGGGACAAACACTGAAGCTTTCTTT.

This clone is a singleton in its sample. The chain links TRBV21-1 to TRBJ2-7; TRBD1, the table's D call, lacks a check against the DNA. TRBV21-1 is labeled a pseudogene. The CDR3 extends over 17 amino acids. CDR3: CASSKGDETGNPHEQYF. CDR3 coding DNA: TGTGCCAGCAGCAAAGGAGATGAGACAGGGAATCCCCACGAGCAGTACTTC.